One sample yielded the 10 T cell receptor beta chains listed below, sequenced in a study of blood T cell repertoires in COVID-19. Using immunoSEQ multiplex PCR, the repertoire was profiled, and TCRdb retains in-frame clones only, with some absent. Of 140,000 or so clones in the sample, under 90% were seen once. Sequenced sample: peripheral blood. The receptors here all came from a man in his 70s who had recovered from COVID-19.

This clone was observed once. The CDR3 DNA is TGTGCCAGCACCGGGGGGCGACGGAGGTTCTACGAGCAGTACTTC. It encodes CASTGGRRRFYEQYF. V and J are TRBV28 and TRBJ2-7, with a weak D call TRBD2 (7 bases). The CDR3 totals 15 residues. V dropped 7 bases and J dropped 3 bases, with 19 bases sitting between them. CDR1 and CDR2 from the germline V gene are MDHEN and SYDVKM.

The chain uses TRBV7-2 and TRBJ2-1, with TRBD2 matching over 10 bases. This CDR3 comprises 16 residues. Germline lookup yields CDR1 SGHTA and CDR2 FQGNSA. Germline trimming cut 3 bases from V and 4 bases from J; bases unmatched to any gene: 6. CDR3 coding DNA: TGTGCCAGCAGCTTGGACGGAGCGGGAGGGTACAATGAGCAGTTCTTC. The encoded protein is CASSLDGAGGYNEQFF. Looking up the rest from reference TRBV7-2 and TRBJ2-1 gives the full variable domain: GAGVSQSPSNKVTEKGKDVELRCDPISGHTALYWYRQSLGQGLEFLIYFQGNSAPDKSGLPSDRFSAERTGGSVSTLTIQRTQQEDSAVYLCASSLDGAGGYNEQFFGPGTRLTVL.

The rearrangement links TRBV7-3 to TRBJ2-1; 8 bases align to TRBD1. From germline, CDR1 is SGHTA and CDR2 FQGTGA. The junction had 0 bases not matched to a gene; V was cut back by 2 bases and J by 6 bases. There are 13 residues in the CDR3. The CDR3 loop reads CASSLGQGNEQFF. The CDR3 DNA reads TGTGCCAGCAGCTTAGGACAGGGCAATGAGCAGTTCTTC.

The J gene is TRBJ2-2, the V gene TRBV21-1; the D segment call TRBD1 is taken from the table without a DNA check. TRBV21-1 is shown as a pseudogene. The CDR3 loop spans 15 amino acids. The CDR3 coding sequence is TGTGCCAGCAGCAAAGGCTACAGGGCCACCGGGGAGCTGTTTTTT. It is translated as CASSKGYRATGELFF.

This clone was picked up one time. This sequence joins TRBV27 and TRBJ1-5; TRBD1 matches 7 bases. Trimming at V came to 8 bases and at J to 4 bases, leaving 8 bases not matched to a gene. The CDR3 covers 14 residues. Germline CDR1 and CDR2: MNHEY and SMNVEV (reference sequence). In nucleotides, the CDR3 is TGTGCCAGCGGGGGACAGTTTCGTAATCAGCCCCAGCATTTT. It yields the protein CASGGQFRNQPQHF.

The J gene is TRBJ1-1, the V gene TRBV30; D gene uncertain. CDR3 length equals 14 residues. Germline assignment: CDR1 GTSNPN and CDR2 SVGIG (reference sequence). Trimming took off 2 bases at V and 1 base at J, with 11 bases between the two ends. CDR3: CAWSRTFGNTEAFF. CDR3 DNA sequence: TGTGCCTGGAGTAGGACTTTCGGGAACACTGAAGCTTTCTTT. Using reference TRBV30 and TRBJ1-1 for the parts outside the CDR3, the full variable domain is SQTIHQWPATLVQPVGSPLSLECTVEGTSNPNLYWYRQAAGRGLQLLFYSVGIGQISSEVPQNLSASRPQDRQFILSSKKLLLSDSGFYLCAWSRTFGNTEAFFGQGTRLTVV.

The chain couples TRBV7-8 to TRBJ2-1; D is possibly TRBD2 (5 bases). V was clipped by 2 bases and J by 0 bases, with 11 bases between them. The germline gives CDR1 SGHVS, CDR2 FQNEAQ. The CDR3 runs to 16 residues. For the CDR3, the DNA is TGTGCCAGCAGCTTAACGGGGTACAGCTCCTACAATGAGCAGTTCTTC. Translation: CASSLTGYSSYNEQFF.

The gene calls are TRBV30 and TRBJ1-1, with D perhaps matching TRBD1 (6 bases). Germline V gives CDR1 GTSNPN, CDR2 SVGIG (reference sequence). This CDR3 is built from 12 residues. V was clipped by 0 bases and J by 10 bases, with 12 bases between them. CDR3 sequence (DNA): TGTGCCTGGAGTGTACAGGGAAAGGGAGCTTTCTTT. This codes for CAWSVQGKGAFF.

The rearrangement links TRBV4-1 to TRBJ1-2, with D possibly matching TRBD1 (5 bases). The germline gives CDR1 MGHRA, CDR2 YSYEKL. This CDR3 is 16 amino acids long. V lost 1 base, J lost 8 bases, and 20 bases lay in between. CDR3 coding DNA: TGCGCCAGCAGCCAAGGCCAGGGCCCCCTAGGACGGGGCTACACCTTC. It encodes CASSQGQGPLGRGYTF.

The chain uses TRBV4-3 and TRBJ2-2; the D gene is possibly TRBD2 (6 bases). Germline V gives CDR1 LGHNA, CDR2 YSLEER. This CDR3 spans 15 amino acids. Trimming shortened V by 4 bases and J by 1 base, and 10 bases separated the two germline ends. In DNA, the CDR3 is TGCGCCAGCAGCCGGGGTAGCGGGAACACCGGGGAGCTGTTTTTT. It yields the protein CASSRGSGNTGELFF.